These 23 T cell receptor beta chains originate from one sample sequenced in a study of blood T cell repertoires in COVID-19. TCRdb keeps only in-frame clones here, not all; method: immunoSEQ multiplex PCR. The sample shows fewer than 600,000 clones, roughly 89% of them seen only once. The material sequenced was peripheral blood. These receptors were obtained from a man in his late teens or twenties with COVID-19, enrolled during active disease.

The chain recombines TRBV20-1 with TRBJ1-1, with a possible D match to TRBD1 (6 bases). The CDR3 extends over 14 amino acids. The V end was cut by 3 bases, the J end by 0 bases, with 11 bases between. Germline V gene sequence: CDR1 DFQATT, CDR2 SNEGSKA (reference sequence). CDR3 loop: CSASFDRLNTEAFF. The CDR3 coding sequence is TGCAGTGCTAGTTTTGACAGGTTGAACACTGAAGCTTTCTTT.

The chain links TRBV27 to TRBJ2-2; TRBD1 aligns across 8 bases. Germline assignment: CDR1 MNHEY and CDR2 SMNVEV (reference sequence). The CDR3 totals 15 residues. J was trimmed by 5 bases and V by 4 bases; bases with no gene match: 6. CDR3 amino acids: CASSYRGYLTGELFF. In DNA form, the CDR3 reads TGTGCCAGCAGTTACAGGGGGTATCTAACCGGGGAGCTGTTTTTT.

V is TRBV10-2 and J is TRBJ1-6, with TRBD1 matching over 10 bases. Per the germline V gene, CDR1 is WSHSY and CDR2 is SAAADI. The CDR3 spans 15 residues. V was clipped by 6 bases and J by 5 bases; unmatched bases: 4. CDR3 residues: CASRGTGANNSPLHF. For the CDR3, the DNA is TGCGCCAGCAGAGGGACAGGGGCGAATAATTCACCCCTCCACTTT.

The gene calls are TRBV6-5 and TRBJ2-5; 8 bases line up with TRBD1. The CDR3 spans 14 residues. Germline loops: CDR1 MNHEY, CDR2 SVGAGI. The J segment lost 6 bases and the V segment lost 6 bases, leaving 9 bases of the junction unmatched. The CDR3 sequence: CASSPTDRVQTQYF. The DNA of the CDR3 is TGTGCCAGCAGCCCCACGGACAGGGTGCAGACCCAGTACTTC.

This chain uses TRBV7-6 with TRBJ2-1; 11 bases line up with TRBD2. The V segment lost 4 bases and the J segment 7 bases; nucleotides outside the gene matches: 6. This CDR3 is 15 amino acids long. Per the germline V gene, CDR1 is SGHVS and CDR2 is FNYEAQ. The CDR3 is CASSYLAGGVNEQFF. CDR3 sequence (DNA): TGTGCCAGCAGCTATCTAGCGGGAGGAGTTAATGAGCAGTTCTTC.

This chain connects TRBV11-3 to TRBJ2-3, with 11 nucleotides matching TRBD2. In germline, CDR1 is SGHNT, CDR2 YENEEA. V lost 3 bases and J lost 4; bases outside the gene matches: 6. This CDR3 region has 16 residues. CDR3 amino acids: CASSFSSGRSPDTQYF. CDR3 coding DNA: TGTGCCAGCAGCTTTTCTAGCGGGAGGAGCCCAGATACGCAGTATTTT.

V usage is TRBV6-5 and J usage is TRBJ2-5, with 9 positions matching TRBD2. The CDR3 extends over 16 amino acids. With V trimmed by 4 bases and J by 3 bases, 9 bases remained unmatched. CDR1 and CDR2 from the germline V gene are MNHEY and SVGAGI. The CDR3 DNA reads TGTGCCAGCAGTTCCCTAGCGGGATCCATTGAAGAGACCCAGTACTTC. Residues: CASSSLAGSIEETQYF.

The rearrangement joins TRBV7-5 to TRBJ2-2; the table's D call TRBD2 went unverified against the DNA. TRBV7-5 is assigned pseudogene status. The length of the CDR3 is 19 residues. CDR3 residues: CVRSSRPRETGGGAGELFF. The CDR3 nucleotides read TGTGTCAGAAGCTCTAGGCCCCGCGAGACGGGTGGAGGGGCCGGGGAGCTGTTTTTT.

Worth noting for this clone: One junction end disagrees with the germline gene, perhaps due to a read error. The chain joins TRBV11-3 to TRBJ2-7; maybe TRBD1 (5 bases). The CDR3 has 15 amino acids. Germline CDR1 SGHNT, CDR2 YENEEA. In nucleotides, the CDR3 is TGTGCCAGCAGCTTACCCTGGACAATCTCCGACGAGCAGTACTTC. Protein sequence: CASSLPWTISDEQYF. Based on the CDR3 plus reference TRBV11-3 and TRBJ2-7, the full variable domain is EAGVVQSPRYKIIEKKQPVAFWCNPISGHNTLYWYLQNLGQGPELLIRYENEEAVDDSQLPKDRFSAERLKGVDSTLKIQPAELGDSAVYLCASSLPWTISDEQYFGPGTRLTVT.

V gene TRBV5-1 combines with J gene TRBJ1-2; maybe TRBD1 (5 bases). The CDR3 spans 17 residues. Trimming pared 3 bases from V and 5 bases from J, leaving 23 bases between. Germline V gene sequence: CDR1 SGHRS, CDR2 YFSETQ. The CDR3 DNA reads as TGCGCCAGCAGCTCTGTGGGGGGGACTCCTTGGACGTATGGCTACACCTTC. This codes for CASSSVGGTPWTYGYTF.

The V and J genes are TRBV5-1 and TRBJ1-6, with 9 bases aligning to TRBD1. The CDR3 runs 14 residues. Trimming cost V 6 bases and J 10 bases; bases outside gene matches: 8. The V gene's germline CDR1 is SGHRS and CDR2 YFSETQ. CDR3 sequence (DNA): TGCGCCAGCACAGGGGGACAGGGTATCTCACCCCTCCACTTT. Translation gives CASTGGQGISPLHF.

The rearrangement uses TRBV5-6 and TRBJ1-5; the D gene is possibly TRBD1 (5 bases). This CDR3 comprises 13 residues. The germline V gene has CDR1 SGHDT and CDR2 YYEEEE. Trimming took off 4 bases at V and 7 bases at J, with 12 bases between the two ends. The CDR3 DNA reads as TGTGCCAGCAGCCAAGACAGAGGACAGCCCCAGCATTTT. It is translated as CASSQDRGQPQHF.

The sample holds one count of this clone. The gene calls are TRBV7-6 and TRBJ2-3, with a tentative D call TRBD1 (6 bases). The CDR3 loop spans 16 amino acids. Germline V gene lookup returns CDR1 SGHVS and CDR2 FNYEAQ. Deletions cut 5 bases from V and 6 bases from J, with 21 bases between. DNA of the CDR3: TGTGCCAGCAGCAACCCCCGGGACACCTTGGGGGATACGCAGTATTTT. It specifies CASSNPRDTLGDTQYF.

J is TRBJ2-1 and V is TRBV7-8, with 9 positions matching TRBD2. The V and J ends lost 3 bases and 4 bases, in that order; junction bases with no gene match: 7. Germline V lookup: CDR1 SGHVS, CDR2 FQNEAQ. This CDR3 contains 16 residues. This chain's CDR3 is CASSFPGGLAYNEQFF. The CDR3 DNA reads TGTGCCAGCAGCTTTCCCGGGGGACTAGCTTACAATGAGCAGTTCTTC. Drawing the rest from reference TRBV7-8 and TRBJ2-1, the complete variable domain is GAGVSQSPRYKVAKRGQDVALRCDPISGHVSLFWYQQALGQGPEFLTYFQNEAQLDKSGLPSDRFFAERPEGSVSTLKIQRTQQEDSAVYLCASSFPGGLAYNEQFFGPGTRLTVL.

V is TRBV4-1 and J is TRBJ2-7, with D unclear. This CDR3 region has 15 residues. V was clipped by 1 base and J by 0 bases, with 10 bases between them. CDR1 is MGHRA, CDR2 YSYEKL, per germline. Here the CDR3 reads CASSQASFSSYEQYF. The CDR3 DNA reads TGCGCCAGCAGCCAAGCGTCGTTTTCCTCCTACGAGCAGTACTTC.

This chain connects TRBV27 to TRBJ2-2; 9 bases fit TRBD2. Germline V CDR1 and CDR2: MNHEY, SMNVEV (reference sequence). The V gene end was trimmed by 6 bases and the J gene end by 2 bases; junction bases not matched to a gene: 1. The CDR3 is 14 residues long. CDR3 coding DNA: TGTGCCAGCAGGCGGGGGGGTAACACCGGGGAGCTGTTTTTT. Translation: CASRRGGNTGELFF.

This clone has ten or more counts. The CDR3 is CASSRGTGSGSYNEQFF. CDR3 DNA: TGTGCCAGCAGCCGAGGGACAGGGTCGGGTTCCTACAATGAGCAGTTCTTC. This chain links TRBV6-6 with TRBJ2-1, with TRBD1 matching 9 bases. This CDR3 comprises 17 residues. Germline trimming cut 6 bases from V and 1 base from J; bases unmatched to any gene: 10. CDR1 is MNHNY and CDR2 is SVGAGI in the germline V gene (reference sequence).

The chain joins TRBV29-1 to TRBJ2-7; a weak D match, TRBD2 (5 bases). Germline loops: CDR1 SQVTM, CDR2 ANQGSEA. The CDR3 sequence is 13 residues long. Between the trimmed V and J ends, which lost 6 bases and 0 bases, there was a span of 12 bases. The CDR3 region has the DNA TGCAGCGTCGGACTTAGTAGCTCCTACGAGCAGTACTTC. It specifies CSVGLSSSYEQYF.

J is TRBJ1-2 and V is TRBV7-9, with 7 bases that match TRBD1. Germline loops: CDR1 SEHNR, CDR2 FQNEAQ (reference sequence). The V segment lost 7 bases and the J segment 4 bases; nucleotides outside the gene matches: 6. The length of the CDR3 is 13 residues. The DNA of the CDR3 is TGTGCCAGCACCAGGGGGGACTTCTATGGCTACACCTTC. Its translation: CASTRGDFYGYTF.

The CDR3 nucleotides are TGTGCCAGCAGCCACACAGGGAGACCCTTCGAGCAGTACTTC. Translation gives CASSHTGRPFEQYF. The V gene is TRBV4-2, the J gene TRBJ2-7, with D tentatively TRBD1 (6 bases). The CDR3 has 14 residues. Germline V lookup: CDR1 LGHNA, CDR2 YNFKEQ. V was trimmed by 3 bases and J by 6 bases, leaving 15 bases between them.

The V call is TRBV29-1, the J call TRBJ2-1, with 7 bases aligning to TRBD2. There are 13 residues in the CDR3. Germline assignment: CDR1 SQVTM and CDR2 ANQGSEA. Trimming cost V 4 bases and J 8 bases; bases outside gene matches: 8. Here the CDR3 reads CSVGGRLADEQFF. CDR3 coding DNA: TGCAGCGTTGGAGGACGGCTAGCGGATGAGCAGTTCTTC.

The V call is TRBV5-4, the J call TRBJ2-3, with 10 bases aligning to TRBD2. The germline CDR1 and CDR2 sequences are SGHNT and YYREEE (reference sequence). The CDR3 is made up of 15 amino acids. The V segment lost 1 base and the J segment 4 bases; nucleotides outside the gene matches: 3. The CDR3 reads CASSLSGGGADTQYF. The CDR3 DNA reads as TGTGCCAGCAGCTTGAGCGGGGGGGGCGCAGATACGCAGTATTTT.

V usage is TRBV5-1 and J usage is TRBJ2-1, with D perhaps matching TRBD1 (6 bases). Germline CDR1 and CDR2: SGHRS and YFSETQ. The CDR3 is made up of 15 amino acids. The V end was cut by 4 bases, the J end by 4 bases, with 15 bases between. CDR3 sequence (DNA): TGCGCCAGCAGCCGCCGGGACATCCTGTACAATGAGCAGTTCTTC. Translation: CASSRRDILYNEQFF.